The sequence of this TCR beta chain was determined in a study of brain T cells in children with intractable seizures. Sequenced by immunoSEQ multiplex PCR; TCRdb stores in-frame clones only, minus some. The sample lists around 80,000 clones; about 93% were seen once. Only cases whose brain tissue showed the highest T cell transcript signatures were sequenced. The starting material was peripheral blood, obtained at surgery. This receptor was identified in a girl aged 2-10 years with Rasmussen encephalitis and intractable seizures.

The CDR3 DNA is TGTGCCAGCAGCACCCTAGCGGGGGGAAGCACAGATACGCAGTATTTT. As protein: CASSTLAGGSTDTQYF. The chain joins TRBV7-3 to TRBJ2-3; 11 bases are shared with TRBD2. After removal of 5 bases from V and 0 bases from J, the junction contained 4 bases not matched to a gene. There are 16 residues in the CDR3. In germline, CDR1 is SGHTA, CDR2 FQGTGA.